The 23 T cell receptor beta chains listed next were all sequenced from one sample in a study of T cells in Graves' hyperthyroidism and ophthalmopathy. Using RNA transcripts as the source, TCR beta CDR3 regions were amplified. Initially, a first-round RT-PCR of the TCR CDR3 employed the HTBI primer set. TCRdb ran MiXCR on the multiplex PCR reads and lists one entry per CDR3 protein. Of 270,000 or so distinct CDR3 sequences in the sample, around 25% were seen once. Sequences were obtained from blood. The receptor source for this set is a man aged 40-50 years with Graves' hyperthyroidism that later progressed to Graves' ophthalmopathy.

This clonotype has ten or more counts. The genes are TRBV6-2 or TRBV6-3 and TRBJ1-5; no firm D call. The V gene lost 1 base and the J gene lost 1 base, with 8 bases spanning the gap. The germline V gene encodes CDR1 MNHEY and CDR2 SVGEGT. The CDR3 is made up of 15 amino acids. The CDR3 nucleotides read TGTGCCAGCAGTTACTTGGGGAGGAGCAATCAGCCCCAGCATTTT. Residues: CASSYLGRSNQPQHF.

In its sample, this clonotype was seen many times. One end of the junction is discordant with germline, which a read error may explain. DNA of the CDR3: TGTGCTAGCAGCTTACAGGGTGAAGAGACCCAGTACTTC. Residues: CASSLQGEETQYF. The chain couples TRBV7-7 to TRBJ2-5, with D perhaps TRBD1 (6 bases). Germline V CDR1 and CDR2: SSHAT, FNYEAQ (reference sequence). The CDR3 covers 13 residues.

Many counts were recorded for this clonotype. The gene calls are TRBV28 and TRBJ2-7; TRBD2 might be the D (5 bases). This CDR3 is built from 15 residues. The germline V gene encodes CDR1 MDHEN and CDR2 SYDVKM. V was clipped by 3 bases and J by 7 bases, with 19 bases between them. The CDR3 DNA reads TGTGCCAGCAGTTTTCTCCCCGCGATTCGGAGGGAGCAGTACTTC. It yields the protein CASSFLPAIRREQYF.

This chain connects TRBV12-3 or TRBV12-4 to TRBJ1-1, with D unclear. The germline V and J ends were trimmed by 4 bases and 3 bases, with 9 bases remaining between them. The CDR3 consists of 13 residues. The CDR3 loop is CASSSDGYTEAFF. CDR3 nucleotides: TGTGCCAGCAGTTCGGACGGTTACACTGAAGCTTTCTTT.

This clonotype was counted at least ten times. This CDR3 reads CASSLSYGYYGYTF. In DNA form, the CDR3 reads TGTGCCAGCAGTTTATCTTACGGCTACTATGGCTACACCTTC. The chain has TRBV28 and TRBJ1-2; unclear D gene. The CDR3 contains 14 residues. V shed 1 base and J shed 3 bases, with 9 bases lying between them. Looked up from germline, CDR1 is MDHEN and CDR2 is SYDVKM.

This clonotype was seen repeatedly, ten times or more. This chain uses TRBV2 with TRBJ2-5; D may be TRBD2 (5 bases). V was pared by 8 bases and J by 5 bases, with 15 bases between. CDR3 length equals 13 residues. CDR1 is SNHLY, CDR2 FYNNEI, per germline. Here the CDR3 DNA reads TGTGCCAGCGTTTCGGAGGTTTTGGAGACCCAGTACTTC. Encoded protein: CASVSEVLETQYF.

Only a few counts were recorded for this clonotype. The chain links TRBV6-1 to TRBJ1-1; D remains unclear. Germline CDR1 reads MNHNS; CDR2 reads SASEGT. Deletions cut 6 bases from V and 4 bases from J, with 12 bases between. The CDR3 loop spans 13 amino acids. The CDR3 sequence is CASSRARSTEAFF. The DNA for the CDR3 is TGTGCCAGCAGCCGGGCACGAAGCACTGAAGCTTTCTTT.

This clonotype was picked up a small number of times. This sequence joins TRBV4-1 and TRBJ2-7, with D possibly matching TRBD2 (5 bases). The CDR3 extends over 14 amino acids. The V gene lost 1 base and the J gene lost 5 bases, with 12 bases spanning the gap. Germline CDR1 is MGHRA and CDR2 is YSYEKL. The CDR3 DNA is TGCGCCAGCAGCCAAGTCCGGGGTGGAGACGAGCAGTACTTC. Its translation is CASSQVRGGDEQYF.

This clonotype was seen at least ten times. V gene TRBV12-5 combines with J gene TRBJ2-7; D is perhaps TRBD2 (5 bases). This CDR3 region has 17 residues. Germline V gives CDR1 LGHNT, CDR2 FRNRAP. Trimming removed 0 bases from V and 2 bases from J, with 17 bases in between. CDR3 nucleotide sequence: TGTGCTAGTGGTTTGGTTGGTGGGAGTCCCGCACCCTACGAGCAGTACTTC. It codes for CASGLVGGSPAPYEQYF.

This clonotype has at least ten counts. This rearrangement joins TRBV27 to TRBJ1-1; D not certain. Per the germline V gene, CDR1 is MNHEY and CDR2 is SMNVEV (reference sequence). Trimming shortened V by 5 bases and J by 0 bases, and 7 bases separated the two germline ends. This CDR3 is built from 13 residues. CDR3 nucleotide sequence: TGTGCCAGCAGTACCAGGATGAACACTGAAGCTTTCTTT. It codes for CASSTRMNTEAFF.

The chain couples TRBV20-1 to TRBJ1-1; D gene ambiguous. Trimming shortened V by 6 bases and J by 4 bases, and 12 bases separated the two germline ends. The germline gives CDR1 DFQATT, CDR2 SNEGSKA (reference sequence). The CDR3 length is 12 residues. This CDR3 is CSASGPTTEAFF. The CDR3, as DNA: TGCAGTGCGTCGGGCCCCACCACTGAAGCTTTCTTT.

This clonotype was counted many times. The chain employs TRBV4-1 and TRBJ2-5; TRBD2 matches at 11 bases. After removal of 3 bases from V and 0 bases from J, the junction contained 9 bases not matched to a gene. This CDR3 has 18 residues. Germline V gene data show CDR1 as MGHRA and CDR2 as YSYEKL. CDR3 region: CASSHHLLAGVYQETQYF. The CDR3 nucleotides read TGCGCCAGCAGCCACCACTTACTAGCGGGAGTTTACCAAGAGACCCAGTACTTC.

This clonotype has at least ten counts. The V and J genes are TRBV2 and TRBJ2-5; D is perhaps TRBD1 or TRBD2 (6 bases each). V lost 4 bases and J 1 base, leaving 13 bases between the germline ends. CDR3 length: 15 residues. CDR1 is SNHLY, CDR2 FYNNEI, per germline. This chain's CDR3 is CASSGLKGGQETQYF. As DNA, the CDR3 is TGTGCCAGCAGTGGGTTAAAGGGGGGCCAAGAGACCCAGTACTTC.

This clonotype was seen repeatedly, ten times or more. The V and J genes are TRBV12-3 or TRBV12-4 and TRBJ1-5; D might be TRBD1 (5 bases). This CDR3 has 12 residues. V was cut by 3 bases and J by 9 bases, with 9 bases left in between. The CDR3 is CASSLGRMPQHF. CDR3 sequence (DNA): TGTGCCAGCAGTTTGGGACGGATGCCCCAGCATTTT.

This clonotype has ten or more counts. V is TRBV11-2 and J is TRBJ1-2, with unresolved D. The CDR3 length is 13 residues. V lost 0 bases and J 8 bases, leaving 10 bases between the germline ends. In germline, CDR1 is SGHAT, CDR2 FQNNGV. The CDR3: CASSLDGDRGYTF. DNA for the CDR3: TGTGCCAGCAGCTTAGACGGGGATCGGGGCTACACCTTC.

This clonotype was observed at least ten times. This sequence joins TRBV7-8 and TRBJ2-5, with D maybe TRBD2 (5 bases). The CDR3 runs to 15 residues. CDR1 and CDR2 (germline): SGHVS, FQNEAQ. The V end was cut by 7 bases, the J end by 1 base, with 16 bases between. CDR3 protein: CASTKRAQTQETQYF. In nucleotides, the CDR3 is TGTGCCAGCACCAAGAGGGCGCAGACCCAAGAGACCCAGTACTTC.

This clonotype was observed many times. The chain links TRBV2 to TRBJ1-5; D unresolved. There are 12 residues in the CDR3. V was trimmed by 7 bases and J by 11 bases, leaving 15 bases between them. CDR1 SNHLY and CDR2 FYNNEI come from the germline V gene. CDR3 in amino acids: CASTGDNRAQHF. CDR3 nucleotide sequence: TGTGCCAGCACTGGAGACAATAGGGCCCAGCATTTT. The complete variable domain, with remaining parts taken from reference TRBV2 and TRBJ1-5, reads EPEVTQTPSHQVTQMGQEVILRCVPISNHLYFYWYRQILGQKVEFLVSFYNNEISEKSEIFDDQFSVERPDGSNFTLKIRSTKLEDSAMYFCASTGDNRAQHFGDGTRLSIL.

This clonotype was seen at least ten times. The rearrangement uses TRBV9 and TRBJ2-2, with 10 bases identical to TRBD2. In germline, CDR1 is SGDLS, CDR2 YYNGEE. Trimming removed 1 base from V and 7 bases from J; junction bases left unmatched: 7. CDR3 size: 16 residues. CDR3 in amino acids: CASSVTSGRAGGELFF. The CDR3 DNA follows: TGTGCCAGCAGCGTAACCAGCGGGAGGGCCGGCGGGGAGCTGTTTTTT.

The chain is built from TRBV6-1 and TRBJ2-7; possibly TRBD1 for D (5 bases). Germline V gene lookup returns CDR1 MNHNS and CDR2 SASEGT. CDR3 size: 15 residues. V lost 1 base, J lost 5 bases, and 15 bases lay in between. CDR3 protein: CASSEEGRATDEQYF. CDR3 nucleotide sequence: TGTGCCAGCAGTGAAGAGGGCAGGGCGACTGACGAGCAGTACTTC.

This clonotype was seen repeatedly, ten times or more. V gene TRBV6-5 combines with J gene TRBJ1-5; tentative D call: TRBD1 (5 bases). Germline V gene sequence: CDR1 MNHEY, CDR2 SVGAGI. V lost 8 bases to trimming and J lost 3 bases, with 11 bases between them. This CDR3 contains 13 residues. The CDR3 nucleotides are TGTGCCAGCCAGGGAGACAACAATCAGCCCCAGCATTTT. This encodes CASQGDNNQPQHF.

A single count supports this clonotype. In DNA form, the CDR3 reads TGTGCCAGCAGTGAGAAGACAGGGGGAACGGTCGAGCAGTACTTC. Its protein is CASSEKTGGTVEQYF. J is TRBJ2-7 and V is TRBV6-1, with TRBD1 identical over 9 bases. From germline, CDR1 is MNHNS and CDR2 SASEGT. V trimming: 3 bases; J trimming: 6 bases; junction bases outside the gene matches: 9. The CDR3 consists of 15 residues.

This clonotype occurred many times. This CDR3 is CASSPDGVGGYTF. DNA for the CDR3: TGTGCCAGCTCCCCGGACGGTGTCGGGGGCTACACCTTC. The chain uses TRBV18 and TRBJ1-2; no clear D. In germline, CDR1 is KGHSH, CDR2 LQKENI. The CDR3 is made up of 13 amino acids. Trimming shortened V by 6 bases and J by 8 bases, and 16 bases separated the two germline ends.

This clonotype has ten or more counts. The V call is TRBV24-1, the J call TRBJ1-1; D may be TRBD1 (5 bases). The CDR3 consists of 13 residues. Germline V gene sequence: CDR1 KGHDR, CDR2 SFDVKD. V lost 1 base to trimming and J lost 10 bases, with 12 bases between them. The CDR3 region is CATSDFGGRGAFF. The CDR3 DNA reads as TGTGCCACCAGTGATTTTGGCGGAAGGGGAGCTTTCTTT.